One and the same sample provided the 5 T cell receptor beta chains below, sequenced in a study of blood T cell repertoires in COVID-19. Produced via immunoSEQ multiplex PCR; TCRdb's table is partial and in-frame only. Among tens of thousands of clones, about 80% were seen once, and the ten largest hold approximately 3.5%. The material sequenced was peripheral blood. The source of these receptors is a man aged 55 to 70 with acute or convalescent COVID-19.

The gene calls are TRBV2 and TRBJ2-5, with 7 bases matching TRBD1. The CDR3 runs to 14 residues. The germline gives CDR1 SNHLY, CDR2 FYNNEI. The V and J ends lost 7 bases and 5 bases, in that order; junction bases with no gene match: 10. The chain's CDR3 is CASNPRAGGETQYF. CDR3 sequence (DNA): TGTGCCAGCAATCCCCGGGCAGGGGGTGAGACCCAGTACTTC.

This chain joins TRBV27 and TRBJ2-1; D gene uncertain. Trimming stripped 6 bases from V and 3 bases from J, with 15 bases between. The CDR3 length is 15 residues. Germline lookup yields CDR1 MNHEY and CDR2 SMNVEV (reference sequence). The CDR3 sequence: CASRPDSNLYNEQFF. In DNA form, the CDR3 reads TGTGCCAGCAGGCCTGACTCCAATCTCTACAATGAGCAGTTCTTC.

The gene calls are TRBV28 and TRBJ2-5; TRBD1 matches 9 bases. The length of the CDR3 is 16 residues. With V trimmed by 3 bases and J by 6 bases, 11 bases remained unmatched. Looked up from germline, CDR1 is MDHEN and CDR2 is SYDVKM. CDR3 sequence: CASSFGGTGFVKTQYF. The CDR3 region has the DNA TGTGCCAGCAGTTTCGGAGGGACAGGGTTTGTGAAGACCCAGTACTTC.

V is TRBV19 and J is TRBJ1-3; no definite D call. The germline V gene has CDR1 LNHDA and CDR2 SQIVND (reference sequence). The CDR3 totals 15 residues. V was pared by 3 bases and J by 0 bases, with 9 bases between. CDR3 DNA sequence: TGTGCCAGTAGTATCAACGGAGACTCTGGAAACACCATATATTTT. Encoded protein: CASSINGDSGNTIYF. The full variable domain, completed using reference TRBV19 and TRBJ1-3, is DGGITQSPKYLFRKEGQNVTLSCEQNLNHDAMYWYRQDPGQGLRLIYYSQIVNDFQKGDIAEGYSVSREKKESFPLTVTSAQKNPTAFYLCASSINGDSGNTIYFGEGSWLTVV.

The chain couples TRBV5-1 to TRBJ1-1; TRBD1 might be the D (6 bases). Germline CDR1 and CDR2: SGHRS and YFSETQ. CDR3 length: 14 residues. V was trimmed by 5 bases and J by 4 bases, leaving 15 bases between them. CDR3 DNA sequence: TGCGCCAGCAGTTTCCAGGACAGACGCACTGAAGCTTTCTTT. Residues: CASSFQDRRTEAFF.